The source of this T cell receptor beta chain is a study of OX40 agonist ivuxolimab in advanced cancers. The wider study: Patients in the trial were receiving intravenous ivuxolimab every 2 weeks, at doses of 0.01 to 10 mg/kg.

The CDR3 runs to 16 residues. Losses at the gene ends were 2 bases for V and 0 bases for J; bases not matched to a gene: 7. Germline V CDR1 and CDR2: SQVTM, ANQGSEA. On this clone itself: Its antigen is as yet unknown.

Study findings and constraints: At 0.1 to 3.0 mg/kg and by week 6, clonal expansion occurred in CD4+ and CD8+ blood T cells. Antigen specificity was not determined for the expanded peripheral T cells. At 0.1-3.0 mg/kg, partial responders had clonal expansion among the lowest observed.

Assay: immunoSEQ multiplex PCR; the TCRdb copy retains only in-frame clones and omits some. The table has approximately 90,000 clones, roughly 90% seen once. The sequencing used CD4+ or CD8+ T cells sorted from blood, collected in a trial of the OX40 agonist ivuxolimab. The chain is built from TRBV29-1 and TRBJ1-5; 7 bases are shared with TRBD1. This sequence was found in an adult with an advanced solid tumor such as melanoma, head and neck, liver or kidney cancer. The DNA of the CDR3 is TGCAGCGTTGAAAAAACAGGGGAATATAGCAATCAGCCCCAGCATTTT. It yields the protein CSVEKTGEYSNQPQHF. Based on the CDR3 plus reference TRBV29-1 and TRBJ1-5, the full variable domain is SAVISQKPSRDICQRGTSLTIQCQVDSQVTMMFWYRQQPGQSLTLIATANQGSEATYESGFVIDKFPISRPNLTFSTLTVSNMSPEDSSIYLCSVEKTGEYSNQPQHFGDGTRLSIL.